The 11 T cell receptor beta chains in this list originate from one sample, sequenced in a study of identifying expanded T cells in peripheral blood (dated by TCRdb to between 2018 and 2021). Library preparation employed the immunoSEQ multiplex PCR assay. As stored in TCRdb, this immuneACCESS dataset retains in-frame rearrangements with V and J assigned. A fraction of the clones does not appear; measured against another copy, unresolved V genes explain less than half of the discrepancy, and the remainder lacks a known reason. For this sample there are about 100,000 clones; roughly 89% appear just once. The ten largest clones represent 15% to 20% of the sample. The specimen was blood. The receptors here all came from a person aged 18 to 69 in good health.

The chain couples TRBV7-8 to TRBJ2-5, with D unresolved. Germline V gives CDR1 SGHVS, CDR2 FQNEAQ. The V and J ends lost 2 bases and 2 bases respectively, with 12 bases between them. The CDR3 sequence is 15 residues long. CDR3 coding DNA: TGTGCCAGCAGCTTAAACCCGAACTCACAAGAGACCCAGTACTTC. This sequence encodes CASSLNPNSQETQYF.

This clone was counted a single time. The chain has TRBV6-5 and TRBJ1-3; D is unresolved. Germline V CDR1 and CDR2: MNHEY, SVGAGI. CDR3 length equals 15 residues. V lost 0 bases to trimming and J lost 2 bases, with 8 bases between them. The CDR3 sequence is CASSYSHGPGNTIYF. The CDR3 nucleotides are TGTGCCAGCAGTTACTCCCACGGCCCTGGAAACACCATATATTTT.

CDR3 sequence reads: CASSPDRGSTPLHF. The CDR3 DNA reads TGCGCCAGCAGCCCAGACAGGGGGTCGACACCCCTCCACTTT. The chain links TRBV5-1 to TRBJ1-6, with TRBD1 matching over 9 bases. This CDR3 has 14 amino acids. Germline CDR1 SGHRS, CDR2 YFSETQ. V lost 4 bases, J lost 11 bases, and 7 bases stayed unmatched.

This clone occurred once. The sample contains more than one DNA sequence encoding this CDR3. The rearrangement uses TRBV6-5 and TRBJ1-2; D might be TRBD1 (6 bases). Germline values: CDR1 MNHEY, CDR2 SVGAGI. The V gene lost 0 bases and the J gene lost 4 bases, with 6 bases spanning the gap. This CDR3 region has 13 residues. The CDR3 sequence: CASSYSRGYGYTF. CDR3 nucleotide sequence: TGTGCCAGCAGTTACTCCAGGGGCTATGGCTACACCTTC.

J is TRBJ2-2 and V is TRBV5-1, with D perhaps matching TRBD1 (5 bases). The CDR3 runs to 15 residues. V gave up 2 bases and J gave up 4 bases, with 12 bases separating them. Germline CDR1 reads SGHRS; CDR2 reads YFSETQ. In nucleotides, the CDR3 is TGCGCCAGCAGCTTTAAGGGGTCGGGCACCGGGGAGCTGTTTTTT. It encodes CASSFKGSGTGELFF. Combining the CDR3 with reference TRBV5-1 and TRBJ2-2 gives the whole variable domain KAGVTQTPRYLIKTRGQQVTLSCSPISGHRSVSWYQQTPGQGLQFLFEYFSETQRNKGNFPGRFSGRQFSNSRSEMNVSTLELGDSALYLCASSFKGSGTGELFFGEGSRLTVL.

The rearrangement joins TRBV7-2 to TRBJ2-7; TRBD2 aligns across 8 bases. Trimming took 3 bases from V and 5 from J; bases not matched to a gene: 6. Germline assignment: CDR1 SGHTA and CDR2 FQGNSA. This CDR3 region has 14 residues. CDR3 loop: CASSFRGGPHEQYF. The CDR3 DNA reads TGTGCCAGCAGCTTCCGGGGGGGCCCCCACGAGCAGTACTTC.

The chain combines TRBV29-1 with TRBJ1-1; D gene uncertain. Trimming left V 3 bases short and J 5 bases short, with 7 bases between. Germline V CDR1 and CDR2: SQVTM, ANQGSEA. This CDR3 contains 11 residues. CDR3 sequence: CSVDSETEAFF. The CDR3 bases are TGCAGCGTTGACTCGGAGACTGAAGCTTTCTTT.

This chain's CDR3 is CASSLDTDSQKNEAFF. DNA for the CDR3: TGTGCCAGCAGTCTAGATACTGACAGCCAGAAAAATGAAGCTTTCTTT. J is TRBJ1-1 and V is TRBV28; maybe TRBD1 (5 bases). This CDR3 spans 16 amino acids. V lost 5 bases to trimming and J lost 7 bases, with 23 bases between them. Per germline, CDR1 MDHEN and CDR2 SYDVKM.

This clone was detected only a few times. The genes are TRBV28 and TRBJ2-7; 8 nucleotides agree with TRBD2. J lost 7 bases, V lost 6 bases, and 14 bases had no gene match. The CDR3 has 15 residues. From germline, CDR1 is MDHEN and CDR2 SYDVKM. The CDR3 DNA follows: TGTGCCAGCAGCCCCCTGAACGGGGGGGCAGGGGAGCAGTACTTC. It is translated as CASSPLNGGAGEQYF.

The V and J genes are TRBV6-6 and TRBJ2-1, with 12 bases that match TRBD2. V was pared by 5 bases and J by 10 bases, with 12 bases of the junction left unmatched. CDR3 length equals 16 residues. The V gene's germline CDR1 is MNHNY and CDR2 SVGAGI (reference sequence). The CDR3 DNA reads TGTGCCAGCAGTCCAGCTAGCGGGGGGGCCCCCCGGGAGCAGTTCTTC. This sequence encodes CASSPASGGAPREQFF.

The chain employs TRBV30 and TRBJ2-7, with TRBD2 identical over 13 bases. Losses at the gene ends were 4 bases for V and 2 bases for J; bases not matched to a gene: 5. The CDR3 consists of 15 residues. Germline CDR1 is GTSNPN and CDR2 is SVGIG (reference sequence). The CDR3 DNA sequence: TGTGCCTGGACGGGACTAGCGGGGCAAACCTACGAGCAGTACTTC. Translated, it gives CAWTGLAGQTYEQYF. The whole variable domain, filled in from reference TRBV30 and TRBJ2-7, reads SQTIHQWPATLVQPVGSPLSLECTVEGTSNPNLYWYRQAAGRGLQLLFYSVGIGQISSEVPQNLSASRPQDRQFILSSKKLLLSDSGFYLCAWTGLAGQTYEQYFGPGTRLTVT.